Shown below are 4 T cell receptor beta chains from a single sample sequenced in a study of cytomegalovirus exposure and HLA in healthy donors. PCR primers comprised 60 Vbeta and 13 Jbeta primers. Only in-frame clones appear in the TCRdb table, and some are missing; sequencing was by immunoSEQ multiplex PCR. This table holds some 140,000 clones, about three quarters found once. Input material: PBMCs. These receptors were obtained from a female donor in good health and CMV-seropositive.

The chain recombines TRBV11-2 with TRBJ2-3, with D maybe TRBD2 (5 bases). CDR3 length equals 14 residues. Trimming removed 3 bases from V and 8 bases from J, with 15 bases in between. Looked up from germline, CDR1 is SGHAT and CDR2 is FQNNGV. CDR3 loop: CASSFFLAEATQYF. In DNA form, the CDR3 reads TGTGCCAGCAGCTTCTTTCTTGCGGAGGCTACGCAGTATTTT.

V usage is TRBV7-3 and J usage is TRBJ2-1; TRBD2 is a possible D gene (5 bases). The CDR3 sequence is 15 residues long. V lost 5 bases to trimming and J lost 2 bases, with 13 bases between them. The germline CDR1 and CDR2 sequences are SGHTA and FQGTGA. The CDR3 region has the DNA TGTGCCAGCAGCCTTAGTTCGGGAACCTACAATGAGCAGTTCTTC. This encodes CASSLSSGTYNEQFF.

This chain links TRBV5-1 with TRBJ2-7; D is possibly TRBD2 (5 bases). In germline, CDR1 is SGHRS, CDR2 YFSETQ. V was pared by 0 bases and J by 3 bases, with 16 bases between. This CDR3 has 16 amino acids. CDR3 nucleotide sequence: TGCGCCAGCAGCTTGGGACTCAGCAACCGGGGCTACGAGCAGTACTTC. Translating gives CASSLGLSNRGYEQYF. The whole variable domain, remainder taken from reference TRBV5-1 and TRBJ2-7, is KAGVTQTPRYLIKTRGQQVTLSCSPISGHRSVSWYQQTPGQGLQFLFEYFSETQRNKGNFPGRFSGRQFSNSRSEMNVSTLELGDSALYLCASSLGLSNRGYEQYFGPGTRLTVT.

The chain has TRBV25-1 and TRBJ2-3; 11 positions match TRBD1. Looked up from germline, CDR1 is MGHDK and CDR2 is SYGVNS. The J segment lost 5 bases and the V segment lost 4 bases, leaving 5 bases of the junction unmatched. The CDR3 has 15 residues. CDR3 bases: TGTGCCAGCAGTGGGGGACAGGGGGTCCGAGATACGCAGTATTTT. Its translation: CASSGGQGVRDTQYF.